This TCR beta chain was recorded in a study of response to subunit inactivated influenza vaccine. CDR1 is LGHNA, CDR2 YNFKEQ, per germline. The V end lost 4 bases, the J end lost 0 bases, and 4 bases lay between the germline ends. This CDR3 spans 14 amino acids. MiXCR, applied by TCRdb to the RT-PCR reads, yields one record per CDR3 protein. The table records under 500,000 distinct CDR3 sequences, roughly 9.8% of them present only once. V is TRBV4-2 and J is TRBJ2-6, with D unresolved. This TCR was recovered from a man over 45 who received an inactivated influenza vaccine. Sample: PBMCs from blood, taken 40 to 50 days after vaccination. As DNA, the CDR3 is TGTGCCAGCAGCCCCACCTCTGGGGCCAACGTCCTGACTTTC. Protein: CASSPTSGANVLTF.